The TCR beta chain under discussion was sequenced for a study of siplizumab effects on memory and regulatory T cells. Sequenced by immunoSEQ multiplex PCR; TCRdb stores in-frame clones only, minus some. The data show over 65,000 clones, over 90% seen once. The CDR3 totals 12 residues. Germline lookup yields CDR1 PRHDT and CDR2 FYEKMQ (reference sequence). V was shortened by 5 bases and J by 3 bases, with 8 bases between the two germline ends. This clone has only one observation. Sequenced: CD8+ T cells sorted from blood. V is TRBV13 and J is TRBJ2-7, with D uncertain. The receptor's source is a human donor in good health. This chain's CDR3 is CASSTRFYEQYF. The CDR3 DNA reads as TGTGCCAGCAGCACCCGTTTCTACGAGCAGTACTTC.